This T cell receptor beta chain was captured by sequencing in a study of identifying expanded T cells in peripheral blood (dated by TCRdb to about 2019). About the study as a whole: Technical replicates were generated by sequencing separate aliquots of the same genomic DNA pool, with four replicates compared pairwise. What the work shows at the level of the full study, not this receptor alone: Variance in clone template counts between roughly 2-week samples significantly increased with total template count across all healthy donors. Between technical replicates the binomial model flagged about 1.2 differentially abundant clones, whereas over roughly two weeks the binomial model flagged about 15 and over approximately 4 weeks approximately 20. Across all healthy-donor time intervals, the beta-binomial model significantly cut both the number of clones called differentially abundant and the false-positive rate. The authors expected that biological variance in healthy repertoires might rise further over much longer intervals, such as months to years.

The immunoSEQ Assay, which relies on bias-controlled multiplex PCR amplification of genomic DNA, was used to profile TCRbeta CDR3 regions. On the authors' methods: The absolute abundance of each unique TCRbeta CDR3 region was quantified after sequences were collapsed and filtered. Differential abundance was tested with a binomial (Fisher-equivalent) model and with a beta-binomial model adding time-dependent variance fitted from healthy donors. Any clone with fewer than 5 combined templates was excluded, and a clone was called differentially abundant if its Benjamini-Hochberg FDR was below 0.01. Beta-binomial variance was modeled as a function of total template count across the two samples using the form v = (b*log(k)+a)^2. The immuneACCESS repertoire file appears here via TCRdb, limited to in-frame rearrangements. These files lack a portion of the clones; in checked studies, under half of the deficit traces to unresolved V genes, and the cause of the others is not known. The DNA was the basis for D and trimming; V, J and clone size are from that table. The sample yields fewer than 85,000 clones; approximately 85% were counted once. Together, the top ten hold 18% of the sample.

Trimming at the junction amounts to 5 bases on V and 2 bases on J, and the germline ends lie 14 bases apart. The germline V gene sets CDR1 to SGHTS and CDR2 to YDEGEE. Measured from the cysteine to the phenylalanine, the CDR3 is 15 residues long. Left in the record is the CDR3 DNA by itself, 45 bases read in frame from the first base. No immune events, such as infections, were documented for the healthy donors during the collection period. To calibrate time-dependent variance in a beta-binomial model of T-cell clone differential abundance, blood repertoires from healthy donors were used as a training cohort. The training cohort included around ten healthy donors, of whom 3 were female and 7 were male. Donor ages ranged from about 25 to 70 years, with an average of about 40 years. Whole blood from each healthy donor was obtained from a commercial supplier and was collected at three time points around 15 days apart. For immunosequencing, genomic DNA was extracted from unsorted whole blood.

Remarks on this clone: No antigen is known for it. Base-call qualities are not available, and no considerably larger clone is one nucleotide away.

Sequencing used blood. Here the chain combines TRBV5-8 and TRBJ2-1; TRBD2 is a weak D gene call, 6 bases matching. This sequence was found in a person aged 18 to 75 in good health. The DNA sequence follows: TGTGCCAGCAGATTTGCGGGATTGACCTACAATGAGCAGTTCTTC. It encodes CASRFAGLTYNEQFF.